One and the same sample provided the 13 T cell receptor beta chains below, sequenced in a study of T cell changes during pregnancy in multiple sclerosis. Sequencing used immunoSEQ multiplex PCR; TCRdb keeps in-frame clones, though not all of them. The data show about 120,000 clones, 80% to 95% seen once. Sequenced material: peripheral blood, taken before pregnancy. Every receptor here comes from a female donor with multiple sclerosis, enrolled in a pregnancy study.

The gene calls are TRBV6-5 and TRBJ1-1; no clear D. The germline V gene encodes CDR1 MNHEY and CDR2 SVGAGI. The CDR3 runs to 13 residues. The V gene lost 3 bases and the J gene lost 1 base, with 6 bases spanning the gap. This CDR3 reads CASSYGENTEAFF. The DNA of the CDR3 is TGTGCCAGCAGTTATGGAGAGAACACTGAAGCTTTCTTT.

The chain carries TRBV6-6 and TRBJ2-5; no firm D call. Trimming pared 2 bases from V and 5 bases from J, leaving 9 bases between. In germline, CDR1 is MNHNY, CDR2 SVGAGI (reference sequence). The CDR3 spans 13 residues. This chain's CDR3 is CASSYLYGETQYF. The CDR3 nucleotides are TGTGCCAGCAGTTACCTTTACGGGGAGACCCAGTACTTC.

CDR3 loop: CASSIQGRDTGELFF. In DNA form, the CDR3 reads TGCGCCAGCAGCATACAGGGTAGGGACACCGGGGAGCTGTTTTTT. This chain connects TRBV5-1 to TRBJ2-2, with a tentative D call TRBD1 (6 bases). CDR3 size: 15 residues. In germline, CDR1 is SGHRS, CDR2 YFSETQ. The V end lost 4 bases, the J end lost 3 bases, and 13 bases lay between the germline ends.

The chain carries TRBV6-1 and TRBJ2-1; TRBD1 matches at 8 bases. Germline values: CDR1 MNHNS, CDR2 SASEGT. With 4 bases clipped from V and 9 bases from J, the junction kept 17 bases outside the gene matches. CDR3 length: 17 amino acids. The DNA for the CDR3 is TGTGCCAGCAGTGCATACCGTACAGGACAGGGCGAAAGTGAGCAGTTCTTC. Its protein product is CASSAYRTGQGESEQFF.

The J gene is TRBJ1-1, the V gene TRBV18; no reliable D call. Germline CDR1 KGHSH, CDR2 LQKENI. The CDR3 consists of 13 residues. Trimming stripped 6 bases from V and 3 bases from J, with 11 bases between. The CDR3 loop is CASSTYLDTEAFF. The CDR3 bases are TGTGCCAGCTCTACGTACTTGGACACTGAAGCTTTCTTT.

About this clone itself: Other DNA sequences within the sample encode an identical CDR3. V is TRBV7-9 and J is TRBJ1-5, with D hard to call. The CDR3 totals 12 residues. CDR1 is SEHNR and CDR2 is FQNEAQ in the germline V gene (reference sequence). The V and J ends lost 1 base and 9 bases respectively, with 7 bases between them. CDR3 sequence (DNA): TGTGCCAGCAGCTTAGGTGGGCGGCCCCAGCATTTT. It encodes CASSLGGRPQHF.

The chain couples TRBV19 to TRBJ1-6, with TRBD1 matching 9 bases. The CDR3 totals 15 residues. V lost 3 bases to trimming and J lost 6 bases; unmatched junction nucleotides: 3. Looked up from germline, CDR1 is LNHDA and CDR2 is SQIVND (reference sequence). The DNA of the CDR3 is TGTGCCAGTAGTATTGGGACAGGGTTTAATTCACCCCTCCACTTT. Translation: CASSIGTGFNSPLHF. Combining the CDR3 with reference TRBV19 and TRBJ1-6 gives the whole variable domain DGGITQSPKYLFRKEGQNVTLSCEQNLNHDAMYWYRQDPGQGLRLIYYSQIVNDFQKGDIAEGYSVSREKKESFPLTVTSAQKNPTAFYLCASSIGTGFNSPLHFGNGTRLTVT.

The chain couples TRBV6-5 to TRBJ1-1; unclear D gene. Germline V gene data show CDR1 as MNHEY and CDR2 as SVGAGI. CDR3 length: 16 amino acids. The V gene lost 2 bases and the J gene lost 3 bases, with 16 bases spanning the gap. The chain's CDR3 is CASSYDVRGSYTEAFF. The CDR3, as DNA: TGTGCCAGCAGTTACGATGTTCGTGGGAGTTACACTGAAGCTTTCTTT.

The chain links TRBV6-4 to TRBJ1-5; 7 positions match TRBD1. The germline CDR1 and CDR2 sequences are MRHNA and SNTAGT. The CDR3 extends over 14 amino acids. The ends lost 8 bases at V and 5 bases at J; junction bases unmatched: 9. For the CDR3, the DNA is TGTGCCAGCCCGGGACAGCATCCGTATCAGCCCCAGCATTTT. Amino acids: CASPGQHPYQPQHF.

The chain is built from TRBV29-1 and TRBJ2-2, with D perhaps matching TRBD1 (6 bases). Germline lookup yields CDR1 SQVTM and CDR2 ANQGSEA. The CDR3 is 13 residues long. The CDR3 DNA reads as TGCAGTTGGGGGCACGCGAACACCGGGGAGCTGTTTTTT. Translated, it gives CSWGHANTGELFF.

V is TRBV4-2 and J is TRBJ2-2; D possibly corresponds to TRBD2 (6 bases). V was trimmed by 4 bases and J by 10 bases, leaving 31 bases between them. Per germline, CDR1 LGHNA and CDR2 YNFKEQ. There are 19 residues in the CDR3. The CDR3 nucleotides read TGTGCCAGCAGCCCAAGTCGGCGGGGTCCTGAACATCAAACATTGGAGCTGTTTTTT. Translating it yields CASSPSRRGPEHQTLELFF.

The chain has TRBV5-4 and TRBJ1-2; TRBD1 aligns across 7 bases. V lost 4 bases to trimming and J lost 0 bases; unmatched junction nucleotides: 6. The CDR3 runs 15 residues. Germline CDR1 and CDR2: SGHNT and YYREEE (reference sequence). This CDR3 reads CASSIRQGANYGYTF. In nucleotides, the CDR3 is TGTGCCAGCAGCATCAGACAGGGAGCTAACTATGGCTACACCTTC.

V and J are TRBV7-8 and TRBJ1-5; no definite D call. Germline V gene sequence: CDR1 SGHVS, CDR2 FQNEAQ. The CDR3 contains 13 residues. The V gene lost 5 bases and the J gene lost 9 bases, with 14 bases spanning the gap. The CDR3 nucleotides are TGTGCCAGCAGCGCACTCCCAATCACGCCCCAGCATTTT. Translating it yields CASSALPITPQHF.